The source of this T cell receptor beta chain is a study of T cells after yellow fever vaccination. The study, taken as a whole, reports: Some clonotypes were seen in both the CD4 and the CD8 compartments. These made up a small share and likely arose from convergent recombination.

To note about this clonotype: The target antigen is unknown.

Per the germline V gene, CDR1 is SGHNT and CDR2 is YENEEA. This CDR3 region has 14 residues. Trimming took 5 bases from V and 9 from J; bases not matched to a gene: 8. TCRdb re-called the 5' RACE reads with MiXCR, one entry per CDR3 protein. There are about 170,000 distinct CDR3 sequences in the sample; 8% to 13% occur only once, and 36% lies in the top ten. This sequence was found in a man aged 18 to 30 who received the YFV17D yellow fever vaccine. The material was CD8+ T cells sorted from PBMCs, obtained 15 days after the yellow fever booster vaccination. The V and J genes are TRBV11-3 and TRBJ2-1, with 9 bases aligning to TRBD2. Here the CDR3 reads CASSRGTSMAEQFF. The CDR3 DNA reads as TGTGCCAGCAGCCGAGGGACTAGCATGGCTGAGCAGTTCTTC.